The clone carrying this TCR beta chain was recorded at least ten times. Its target is unknown. This CDR3 comprises 15 residues. V was trimmed by 5 bases and J by 0 bases, leaving 14 bases between them. The germline CDR1 and CDR2 sequences are SGHVS and FNYEAQ. The data were obtained in a study of blood T cells in healthy people across ages. General study results and limits: In older individuals, TCR beta diversity per million T cells was lower, falling roughly linearly with age.

Together with a sample-barcoded 5' primer, a J-beta primer mix was included in a second PCR lasting about 7 to 11 cycles. A single record per CDR3 protein comes from TCRdb applying MiXCR to the 5' RACE reads. In the table there are around 1,700,000 distinct CDR3 sequences, 28% of which are singletons. The clonotype was recovered from a woman in her twenties or thirties in good health. The sequenced material came from blood. The J gene is TRBJ2-7, the V gene TRBV7-6; D is undetermined. The chain's CDR3 is CASSPLIAGSYEQYF. Here the CDR3 DNA reads TGTGCCAGCAGCCCCCTCATCGCCGGCTCCTACGAGCAGTACTTC.